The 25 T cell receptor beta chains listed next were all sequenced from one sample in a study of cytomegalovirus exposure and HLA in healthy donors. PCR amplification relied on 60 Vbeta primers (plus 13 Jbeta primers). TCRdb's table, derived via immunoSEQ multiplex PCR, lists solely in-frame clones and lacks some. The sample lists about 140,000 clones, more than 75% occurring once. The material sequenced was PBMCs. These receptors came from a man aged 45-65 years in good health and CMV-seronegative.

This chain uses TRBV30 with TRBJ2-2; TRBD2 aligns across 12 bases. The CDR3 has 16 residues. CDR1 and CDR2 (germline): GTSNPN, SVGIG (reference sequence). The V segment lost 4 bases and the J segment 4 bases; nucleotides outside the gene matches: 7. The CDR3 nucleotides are TGTGCCTGGACCGATAGGACTAGCGGGATCACCGGGGAGCTGTTTTTT. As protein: CAWTDRTSGITGELFF.

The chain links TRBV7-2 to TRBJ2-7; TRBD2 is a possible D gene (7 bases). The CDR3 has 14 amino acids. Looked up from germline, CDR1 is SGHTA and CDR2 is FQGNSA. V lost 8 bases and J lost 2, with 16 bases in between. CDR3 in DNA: TGTGCCAGCGGGGATAGGGGGGGCCCCTACGAGCAGTACTTC. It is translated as CASGDRGGPYEQYF. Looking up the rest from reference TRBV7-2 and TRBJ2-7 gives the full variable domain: GAGVSQSPSNKVTEKGKDVELRCDPISGHTALYWYRQSLGQGLEFLIYFQGNSAPDKSGLPSDRFSAERTGGSVSTLTIQRTQQEDSAVYLCASGDRGGPYEQYFGPGTRLTVT.

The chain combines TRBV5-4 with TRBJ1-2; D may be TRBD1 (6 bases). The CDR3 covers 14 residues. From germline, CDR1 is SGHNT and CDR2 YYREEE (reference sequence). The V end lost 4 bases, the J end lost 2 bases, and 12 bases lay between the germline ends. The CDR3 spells CASSKYTGNYGYTF. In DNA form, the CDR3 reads TGTGCCAGCAGCAAATATACAGGGAACTATGGCTACACCTTC. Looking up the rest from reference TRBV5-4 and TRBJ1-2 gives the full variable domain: ETGVTQSPTHLIKTRGQQVTLRCSSQSGHNTVSWYQQALGQGPQFIFQYYREEENGRGNFPPRFSGLQFPNYSSELNVNALELDDSALYLCASSKYTGNYGYTFGSGTRLTVV.

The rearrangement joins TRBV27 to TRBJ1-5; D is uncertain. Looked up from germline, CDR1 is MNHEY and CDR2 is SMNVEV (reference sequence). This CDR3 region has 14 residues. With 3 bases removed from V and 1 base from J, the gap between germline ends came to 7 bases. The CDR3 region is CASSFRGSNQPQHF. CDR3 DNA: TGTGCCAGCAGTTTCCGCGGGAGCAATCAGCCCCAGCATTTT.

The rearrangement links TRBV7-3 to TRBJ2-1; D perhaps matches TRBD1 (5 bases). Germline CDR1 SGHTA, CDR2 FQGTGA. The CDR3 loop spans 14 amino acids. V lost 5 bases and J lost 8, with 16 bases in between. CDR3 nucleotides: TGTGCCAGCAGCCTCGGACAACCTAGGGATGAGCAGTTCTTC. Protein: CASSLGQPRDEQFF.

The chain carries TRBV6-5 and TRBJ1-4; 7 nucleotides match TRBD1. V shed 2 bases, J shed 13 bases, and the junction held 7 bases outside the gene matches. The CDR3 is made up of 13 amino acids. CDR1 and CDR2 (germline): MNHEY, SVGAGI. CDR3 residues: CASSYDLRGILFF. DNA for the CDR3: TGTGCCAGCAGTTACGACCTCAGGGGGATACTGTTTTTT.

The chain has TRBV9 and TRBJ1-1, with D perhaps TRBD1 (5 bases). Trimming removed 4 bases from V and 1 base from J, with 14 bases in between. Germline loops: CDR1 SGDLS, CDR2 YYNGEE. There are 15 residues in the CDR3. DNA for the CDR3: TGTGCCAGCAGCACGCCCGGGACTGGGAACACTGAAGCTTTCTTT. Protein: CASSTPGTGNTEAFF.

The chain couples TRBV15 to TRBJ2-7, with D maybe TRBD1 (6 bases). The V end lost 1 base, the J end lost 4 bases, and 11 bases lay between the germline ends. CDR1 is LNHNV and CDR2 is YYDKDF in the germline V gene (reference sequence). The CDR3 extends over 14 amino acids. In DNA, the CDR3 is TGTGCCACCAGCAGAGGGGGGCAGAAATACGAGCAGTACTTC. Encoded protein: CATSRGGQKYEQYF.

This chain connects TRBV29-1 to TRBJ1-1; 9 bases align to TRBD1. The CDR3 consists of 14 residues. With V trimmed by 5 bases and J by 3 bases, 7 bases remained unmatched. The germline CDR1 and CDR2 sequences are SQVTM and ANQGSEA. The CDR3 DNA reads TGCAGCGTTTCCCACAGGGGGCGGGACACTGAAGCTTTCTTT. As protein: CSVSHRGRDTEAFF.

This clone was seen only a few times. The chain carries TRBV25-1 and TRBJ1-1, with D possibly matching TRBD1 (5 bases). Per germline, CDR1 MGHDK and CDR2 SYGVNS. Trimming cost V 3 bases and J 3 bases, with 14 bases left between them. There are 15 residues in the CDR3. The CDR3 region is CASSDGTRGDTEAFF. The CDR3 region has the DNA TGTGCCAGCAGTGACGGGACGCGGGGGGACACTGAAGCTTTCTTT.

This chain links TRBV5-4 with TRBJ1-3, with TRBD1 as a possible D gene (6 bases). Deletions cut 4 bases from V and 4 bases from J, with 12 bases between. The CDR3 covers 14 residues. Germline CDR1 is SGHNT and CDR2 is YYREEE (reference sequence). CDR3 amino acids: CASSQGQPGNTIYF. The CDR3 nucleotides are TGTGCCAGCAGCCAGGGACAACCAGGAAACACCATATATTTT.

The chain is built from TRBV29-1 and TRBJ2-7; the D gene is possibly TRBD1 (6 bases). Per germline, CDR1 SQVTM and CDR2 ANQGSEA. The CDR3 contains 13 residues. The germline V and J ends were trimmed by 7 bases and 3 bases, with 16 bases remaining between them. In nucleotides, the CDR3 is TGCAGCGCACAGGGAGCCTCAATCTACGAGCAGTACTTC. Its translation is CSAQGASIYEQYF.

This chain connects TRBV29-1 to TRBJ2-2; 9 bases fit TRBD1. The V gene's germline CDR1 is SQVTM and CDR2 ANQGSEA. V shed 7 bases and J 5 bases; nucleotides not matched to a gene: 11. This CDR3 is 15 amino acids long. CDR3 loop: CSGGQGLRETGELFF. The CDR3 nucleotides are TGCAGCGGGGGACAGGGACTGAGGGAAACCGGGGAGCTGTTTTTT.

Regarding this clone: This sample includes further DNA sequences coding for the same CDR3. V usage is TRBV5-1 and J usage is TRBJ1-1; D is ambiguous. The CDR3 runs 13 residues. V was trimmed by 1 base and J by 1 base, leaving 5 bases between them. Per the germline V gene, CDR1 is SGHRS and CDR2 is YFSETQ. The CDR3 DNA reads TGCGCCAGCAGCTTGCGGGAGAACACTGAAGCTTTCTTT. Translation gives CASSLRENTEAFF.

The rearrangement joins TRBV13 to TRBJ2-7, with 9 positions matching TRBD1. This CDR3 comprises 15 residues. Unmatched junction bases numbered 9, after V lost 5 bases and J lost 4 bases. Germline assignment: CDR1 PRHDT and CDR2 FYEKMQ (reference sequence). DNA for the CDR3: TGTGCCAGCAGCCCAAGGGACAGGGAAAGTTACGAGCAGTACTTC. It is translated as CASSPRDRESYEQYF.

Here the CDR3 reads CASSVRGPPPNEQFF. DNA for the CDR3: TGTGCCAGCAGCGTGCGCGGGCCCCCCCCCAATGAGCAGTTCTTC. The V gene is TRBV9, the J gene TRBJ2-1, with D maybe TRBD2 (5 bases). Germline values: CDR1 SGDLS, CDR2 YYNGEE. V was shortened by 2 bases and J by 6 bases, with 15 bases between the two germline ends. This CDR3 region has 15 residues.

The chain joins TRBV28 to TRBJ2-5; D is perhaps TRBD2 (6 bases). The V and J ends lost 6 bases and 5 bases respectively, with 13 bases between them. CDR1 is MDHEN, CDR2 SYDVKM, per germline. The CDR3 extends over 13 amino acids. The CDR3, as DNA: TGTGCCAGCAGCTTTAGACTAGGGGAGACCCAGTACTTC. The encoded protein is CASSFRLGETQYF.

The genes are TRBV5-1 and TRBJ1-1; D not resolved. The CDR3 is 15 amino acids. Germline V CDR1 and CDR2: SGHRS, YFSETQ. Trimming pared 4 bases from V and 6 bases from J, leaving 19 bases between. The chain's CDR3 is CASSVKEQMGSEAFF. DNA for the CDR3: TGCGCCAGCAGCGTCAAGGAACAGATGGGTTCTGAAGCTTTCTTT.

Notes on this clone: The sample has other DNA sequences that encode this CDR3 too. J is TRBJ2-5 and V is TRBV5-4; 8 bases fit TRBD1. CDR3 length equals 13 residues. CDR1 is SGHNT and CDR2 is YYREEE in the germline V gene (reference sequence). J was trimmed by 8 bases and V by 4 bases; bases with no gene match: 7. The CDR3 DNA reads TGTGCCAGCAGCGTGGACAGGGTTAAAACCCAGTACTTC. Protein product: CASSVDRVKTQYF.

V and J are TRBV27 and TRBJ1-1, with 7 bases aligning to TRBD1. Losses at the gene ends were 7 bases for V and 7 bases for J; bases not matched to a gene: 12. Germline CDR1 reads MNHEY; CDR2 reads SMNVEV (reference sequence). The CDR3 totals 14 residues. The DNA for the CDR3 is TGTGCCAGCACTTTCGGGCAGGGGGAAGGTGAAGCTTTCTTT. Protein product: CASTFGQGEGEAFF.

Here the CDR3 DNA reads TGTGCCAGTAGCCTAGCGGGAGGGCCGTACAATGAGCAGTTCTTC. Its translation is CASSLAGGPYNEQFF. V and J are TRBV19 and TRBJ2-1, with 12 nucleotides matching TRBD2. The junction had 4 bases not matched to a gene; V was cut back by 6 bases and J by 4 bases. Germline V gene data show CDR1 as LNHDA and CDR2 as SQIVND (reference sequence). The CDR3 extends over 15 amino acids.

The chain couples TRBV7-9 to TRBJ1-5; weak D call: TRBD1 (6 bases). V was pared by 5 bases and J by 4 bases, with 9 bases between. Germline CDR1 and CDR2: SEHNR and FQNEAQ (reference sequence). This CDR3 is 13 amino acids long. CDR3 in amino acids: CASSQDSNQPQHF. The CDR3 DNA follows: TGTGCCAGCAGCCAGGACAGTAATCAGCCCCAGCATTTT.

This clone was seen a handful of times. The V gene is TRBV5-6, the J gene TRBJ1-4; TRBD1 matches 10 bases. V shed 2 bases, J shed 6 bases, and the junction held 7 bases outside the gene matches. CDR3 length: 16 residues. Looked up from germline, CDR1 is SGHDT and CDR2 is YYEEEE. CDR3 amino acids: CASSLQMTGGHEKLFF. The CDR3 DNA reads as TGTGCCAGCAGCTTACAGATGACAGGGGGCCATGAAAAACTGTTTTTT.

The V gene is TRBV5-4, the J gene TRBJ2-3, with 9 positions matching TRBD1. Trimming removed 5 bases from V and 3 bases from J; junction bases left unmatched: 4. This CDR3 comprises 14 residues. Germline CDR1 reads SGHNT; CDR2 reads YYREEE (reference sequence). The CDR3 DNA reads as TGTGCCAGCAGGCCCGGACAGGGGACAGATACGCAGTATTTT. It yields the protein CASRPGQGTDTQYF.

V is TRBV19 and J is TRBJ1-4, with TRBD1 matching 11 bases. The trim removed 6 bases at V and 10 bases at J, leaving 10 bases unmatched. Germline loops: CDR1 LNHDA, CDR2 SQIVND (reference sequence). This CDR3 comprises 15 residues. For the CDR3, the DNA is TGTGCCAGTAGGAGCCGGGACAGGGGGTTTGTAAAACTGTTTTTT. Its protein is CASRSRDRGFVKLFF.